The 15 T cell receptor beta chains in this list originate from one sample, sequenced in a study of shared clonotypes between healthy human individuals. This table comes from immunoSEQ multiplex PCR, and its TCRdb copy is limited to in-frame clones, with some not included. The sample lists some 2.4 million clones, 80% to 95% occurring once. Specimen: naive CD4+ T cells from PBMCs. Subset reported: CD45RA+ positively selected. The receptors were sampled from a man between 18 and 29 years old in good health. Some clones in this sample may be carry-over from other donors' samples.

CDR3 in amino acids: CASSLGINQPQHF. CDR3 DNA sequence: TGTGCCAGCAGCTTGGGGATTAATCAGCCCCAGCATTTT. The genes are TRBV5-8 and TRBJ1-5; D gene ambiguous. V was shortened by 0 bases and J by 4 bases, with 5 bases between the two germline ends. The germline gives CDR1 SGHTS, CDR2 YDEGEE. The CDR3 spans 13 residues.

The chain carries TRBV4-2 and TRBJ2-2; 8 positions match TRBD2. The ends lost 5 bases at V and 0 bases at J; junction bases unmatched: 8. The CDR3 spans 17 residues. Germline-derived CDR1 and CDR2 are LGHNA and YNFKEQ. The CDR3 here is CASSVLAGNSNTGELFF. The DNA of the CDR3 is TGTGCCAGCAGCGTCTTAGCGGGGAATTCGAACACCGGGGAGCTGTTTTTT.

J is TRBJ1-1 and V is TRBV4-2, with unresolved D. V shed 1 base and J shed 2 bases, with 14 bases lying between them. The CDR3 sequence is 16 residues long. Germline V gene data show CDR1 as LGHNA and CDR2 as YNFKEQ. The CDR3 DNA reads TGTGCCAGCAGCCAAGGTTGGGCGGGAGGAAACACTGAAGCTTTCTTT. This encodes CASSQGWAGGNTEAFF.

This rearrangement joins TRBV5-4 to TRBJ1-3; weak D call: TRBD1 (6 bases). Deletions cut 3 bases from V and 4 bases from J, with 14 bases between. From germline, CDR1 is SGHNT and CDR2 YYREEE (reference sequence). The CDR3 contains 15 residues. The CDR3 loop is CASSSAGVVGNTIYF. DNA of the CDR3: TGTGCCAGCAGCTCCGCAGGGGTTGTAGGAAACACCATATATTTT.

This rearrangement joins TRBV6-5 to TRBJ2-1; possible D gene TRBD1, 6 bases. The V and J ends lost 0 bases and 5 bases respectively, with 14 bases between them. Germline V gene lookup returns CDR1 MNHEY and CDR2 SVGAGI. This CDR3 contains 16 residues. The CDR3 coding sequence is TGTGCCAGCAGTTACTCGAAGGGGGATATCAACAATGAGCAGTTCTTC. The encoded protein is CASSYSKGDINNEQFF.

The V call is TRBV5-5, the J call TRBJ1-4; D gene uncertain. Between the trimmed V and J ends, which lost 0 bases and 8 bases, there was a span of 11 bases. In germline, CDR1 is SGHKS, CDR2 YYEKEE (reference sequence). This CDR3 spans 14 amino acids. CDR3 sequence (DNA): TGTGCCAGCAGCTTGGGTGGGAGTCGGGAAAAACTGTTTTTT. The encoded protein is CASSLGGSREKLFF.

This chain joins TRBV18 and TRBJ2-1; D might be TRBD2 (6 bases). The CDR3 covers 17 residues. V dropped 0 bases and J dropped 0 bases, with 12 bases sitting between them. The germline gives CDR1 KGHSH, CDR2 LQKENI. CDR3 sequence (DNA): TGTGCCAGCTCACCACCGTCCGCGCGGGGCTCCTACAATGAGCAGTTCTTC. This gives the protein CASSPPSARGSYNEQFF. The entire variable domain, with the rest obtained from reference TRBV18 and TRBJ2-1, is as follows: NAGVMQNPRHLVRRRGQEARLRCSPMKGHSHVYWYRQLPEEGLKFMVYLQKENIIDESGMPKERFSAEFPKEGPSILRIQQVVRGDSAAYFCASSPPSARGSYNEQFFGPGTRLTVL.

The sample holds one count of this clone. This chain uses TRBV28 with TRBJ2-7; maybe TRBD2 (5 bases). This CDR3 has 14 amino acids. Germline V gene sequence: CDR1 MDHEN, CDR2 SYDVKM. Trimming removed 4 bases from V and 3 bases from J, with 13 bases in between. DNA of the CDR3: TGTGCCAGCAGTTCCACGAGGGCCGACTACGAGCAGTACTTC. It yields the protein CASSSTRADYEQYF.

This clone was found once. Other DNA sequences in this sample translate to the same CDR3. The chain employs TRBV18 and TRBJ2-3, with 12 bases that match TRBD2. The CDR3 loop spans 15 amino acids. Germline CDR1 KGHSH, CDR2 LQKENI. V lost 5 bases and J lost 4; bases outside the gene matches: 4. The CDR3 nucleotides are TGTGCCAGCTCATCGACTAGCGGGAGCCCAGATACGCAGTATTTT. Translated: CASSSTSGSPDTQYF.

CDR3 loop: CASSQDLRPGWNTIYF. The CDR3 nucleotides read TGCGCCAGCAGCCAAGACCTAAGACCGGGGTGGAACACCATATATTTT. The V and J genes are TRBV4-1 and TRBJ1-3, with D unresolved. V lost 0 bases and J 7 bases, leaving 16 bases between the germline ends. CDR1 is MGHRA and CDR2 is YSYEKL in the germline V gene. The CDR3 runs to 16 residues.

This clone was recorded once. This chain connects TRBV5-1 to TRBJ2-5, with D perhaps TRBD1 or TRBD2 (5 bases each). V lost 0 bases and J lost 5, with 14 bases in between. This CDR3 contains 15 residues. CDR1 is SGHRS and CDR2 is YFSETQ in the germline V gene. CDR3 residues: CASSLAPGALETQYF. For the CDR3, the DNA is TGCGCCAGCAGCTTGGCTCCCGGGGCCCTGGAGACCCAGTACTTC.

CDR3 amino acids: CASSLEGGSYNEQFF. Written as DNA, the CDR3 is TGTGCCAGCAGCTTAGAAGGGGGTTCCTACAATGAGCAGTTCTTC. The chain links TRBV7-7 to TRBJ2-1, with D possibly matching TRBD1 (6 bases). Germline lookup yields CDR1 SSHAT and CDR2 FNYEAQ (reference sequence). Trimming removed 1 base at V and 1 base at J, with 8 bases between. The length of the CDR3 is 15 residues.

This sequence joins TRBV4-3 and TRBJ2-1; D not resolved. This CDR3 has 13 amino acids. Trimming pared 0 bases from V and 8 bases from J, leaving 8 bases between. Per the germline V gene, CDR1 is LGHNA and CDR2 is YSLEER. The CDR3 bases are TGCGCCAGCAGCCAAGACCGAGGTGATGAGCAGTTCTTC. This translates into CASSQDRGDEQFF.

The rearrangement joins TRBV5-1 to TRBJ2-3; 8 bases line up with TRBD2. V shed 4 bases, J shed 3 bases, and the junction held 4 bases outside the gene matches. Germline V gives CDR1 SGHRS, CDR2 YFSETQ. This CDR3 comprises 14 residues. The CDR3 is CASSQGLGTDTQYF. Written as DNA, the CDR3 is TGCGCCAGCAGCCAGGGACTAGGGACAGATACGCAGTATTTT.

The chain couples TRBV25-1 to TRBJ2-1, with TRBD1 matching 11 bases. There are 14 residues in the CDR3. V shed 6 bases and J 3 bases; nucleotides not matched to a gene: 1. Germline V gene sequence: CDR1 MGHDK, CDR2 SYGVNS. For the CDR3, the DNA is TGTGCCAGCAGGGGACAGGGGGACTACAATGAGCAGTTCTTC. It specifies CASRGQGDYNEQFF.